Each of the 15 T cell receptor beta chains below was sequenced from the same sample in a study of T cell responses to AZD1222 COVID-19 vaccine (dated by TCRdb to the early 2020s). The library came from the immunoSEQ multiplex PCR assay. What TCRdb holds here is the immuneACCESS table cut down to in-frame rearrangements. Part of the clones is not present; checked against another copy, under half of the missing clones reflect an unresolved V gene, and the others are unexplained. The sample table holds some 150,000 clones, of which more than 70% were seen once. The ten largest clones represent about 3% of the sample. Sample time point, as interpreted from the label and publication: baseline before first vaccination. The material sequenced was peripheral blood, taken on day 0 of AZD1222 vaccination. These receptors were obtained from an adult in good health.

The V call is TRBV11-2, the J call TRBJ1-2; D is unresolved. Germline assignment: CDR1 SGHAT and CDR2 FQNNGV. V was pared by 4 bases and J by 1 base, with 10 bases between. The CDR3 has 14 residues. The CDR3 DNA sequence: TGTGCCAGCAGCTCCCTACGGTTTAACTATGGCTACACCTTC. Residues: CASSSLRFNYGYTF.

The gene calls are TRBV7-9 and TRBJ1-1, with a possible D match to TRBD1 (5 bases). The CDR3 is 13 amino acids. From germline, CDR1 is SEHNR and CDR2 FQNEAQ (reference sequence). The V end was cut by 5 bases, the J end by 7 bases, with 14 bases between. In DNA form, the CDR3 reads TGTGCCAGCAGCCTCGGGGGAAAGATTGAAGCTTTCTTT. Protein: CASSLGGKIEAFF.

The rearrangement uses TRBV18 and TRBJ1-1; tentative D call: TRBD1 (5 bases). This CDR3 comprises 12 residues. Trimming cost V 6 bases and J 6 bases, with 11 bases left between them. CDR1 and CDR2 from the germline V gene are KGHSH and LQKENI. CDR3 in amino acids: CASSGGSAEAFF. Written as DNA, the CDR3 is TGTGCCAGCTCCGGGGGAAGCGCTGAAGCTTTCTTT.

The genes are TRBV10-3 and TRBJ1-4; 9 bases are a match to TRBD1. Germline CDR1 reads ENHRY; CDR2 reads SYGVKD. The CDR3 consists of 16 residues. J was trimmed by 7 bases and V by 2 bases; bases with no gene match: 8. The CDR3: CAISEDEGTGSEKLFF. The CDR3, as DNA: TGTGCCATCAGTGAGGACGAGGGGACAGGGAGTGAAAAACTGTTTTTT.

V gene TRBV5-8 combines with J gene TRBJ1-5; D is perhaps TRBD1 (5 bases). Per the germline V gene, CDR1 is SGHTS and CDR2 is YDEGEE. The length of the CDR3 is 16 residues. V was shortened by 5 bases and J by 0 bases, with 15 bases between the two germline ends. The CDR3 DNA reads as TGTGCCAGCAGTAGAGGGCAGGGAGCTAGCAATCAGCCCCAGCATTTT. This sequence encodes CASSRGQGASNQPQHF.

The chain carries TRBV5-6 and TRBJ1-2, with D perhaps TRBD1 (5 bases). This CDR3 contains 14 residues. Germline loops: CDR1 SGHDT, CDR2 YYEEEE. The V gene lost 6 bases and the J gene lost 0 bases, with 12 bases spanning the gap. The CDR3 region has the DNA TGTGCCAGCAAAACAGGCCCAGCTAACTATGGCTACACCTTC. This sequence encodes CASKTGPANYGYTF.

The V call is TRBV29-1, the J call TRBJ1-1; D is perhaps TRBD1 (6 bases). CDR3 length: 14 residues. Germline CDR1 SQVTM, CDR2 ANQGSEA. The ends were cut back, 6 bases at V and 5 bases at J, with 19 bases in the middle. The CDR3 region has the DNA TGCAGCGTCGAACGGGGGGCGCTGGGTACTGAAGCTTTCTTT. It encodes CSVERGALGTEAFF.

The rearrangement links TRBV3-1 (or the pseudogene TRBV3-2) to TRBJ1-6; 7 nucleotides align to TRBD1. The CDR3 runs 18 residues. Losses at the gene ends were 3 bases for V and 8 bases for J; bases not matched to a gene: 16. The V gene's germline CDR1 is LGHDT and CDR2 YNNKEL (reference sequence). The CDR3 coding sequence is TGTGCCAGCAGCCATGACTTACAGGGGACGCTTCGGTATTCACCCCTCCACTTT. This codes for CASSHDLQGTLRYSPLHF.

V gene TRBV29-1 combines with J gene TRBJ2-7; 11 bases match TRBD1. This CDR3 comprises 13 residues. Germline CDR1 reads SQVTM; CDR2 reads ANQGSEA. Trimming at V came to 7 bases and at J to 5 bases, leaving 7 bases not matched to a gene. The chain's CDR3 is CSGWDRGTHEQYF. CDR3 DNA sequence: TGCAGCGGGTGGGACAGGGGGACCCACGAGCAGTACTTC.

This clone was counted between two and nine times. One junction end does not reproduce the germline sequence, and a read error may be involved. This chain uses TRBV12-3 or TRBV12-4 with TRBJ1-5; D gene ambiguous. This CDR3 contains 13 residues. CDR3 residues: CASTLTFRQPQHF. CDR3 in DNA: TGTGCCAGCACTTTAACTTTCAGACAGCCCCAGCATTTT.

This chain uses TRBV4-3 with TRBJ1-5; perhaps TRBD1 as D (5 bases). V dropped 0 bases and J dropped 11 bases, with 23 bases sitting between them. This CDR3 is built from 17 residues. Germline V lookup: CDR1 LGHNA, CDR2 YSLEER. This CDR3 is CASSQEFSTTGRSAQHF. The CDR3 DNA is TGCGCCAGCAGCCAAGAGTTCAGCACGACGGGACGATCAGCCCAGCATTTT.

This chain connects TRBV7-2 to TRBJ1-6; D is ambiguous. Germline CDR1 and CDR2: SGHTA and FQGNSA. The V gene lost 1 base and the J gene lost 6 bases, with 7 bases spanning the gap. There are 14 residues in the CDR3. The CDR3: CASSLDFFNSPLHF. CDR3 bases: TGTGCCAGCAGCTTAGATTTTTTTAATTCACCCCTCCACTTT.

The rearrangement links TRBV29-1 to TRBJ2-7; D gene ambiguous. This CDR3 has 12 amino acids. Deletions cut 4 bases from V and 2 bases from J, with 9 bases between. Germline CDR1 is SQVTM and CDR2 is ANQGSEA. CDR3 bases: TGCAGCGTTGGCCAGACCCCCTACGAGCAGTACTTC. Its translation: CSVGQTPYEQYF.

The gene calls are TRBV2 and TRBJ2-1; no clear D gene. This CDR3 comprises 12 residues. V was cut by 7 bases and J by 4 bases, with 8 bases left in between. In germline, CDR1 is SNHLY, CDR2 FYNNEI. As DNA, the CDR3 is TGTGCCAGCAAGAGCTATTACAATGAGCAGTTCTTC. It encodes CASKSYYNEQFF.

The rearrangement links TRBV7-8 to TRBJ1-2; 11 nucleotides line up with TRBD1. This CDR3 contains 19 residues. V lost 3 bases and J lost 1; bases outside the gene matches: 13. In germline, CDR1 is SGHVS, CDR2 FQNEAQ. Here the CDR3 reads CASSFGTGGRGVNNYGYTF. The CDR3 nucleotides are TGTGCCAGCAGCTTTGGGACAGGGGGTCGGGGGGTAAATAACTATGGCTACACCTTC.